One and the same sample provided the 25 T cell receptor beta chains below, sequenced in a study of cytomegalovirus exposure and HLA in healthy donors. PCR involved 60 Vbeta and 13 Jbeta primers. Using immunoSEQ multiplex PCR, the repertoire was profiled, and TCRdb retains in-frame clones only, with some absent. Among 310,000 or so clones, around 90% were seen once, and the ten largest hold approximately 2.2%. The sample comprised PBMCs. All receptors come from a woman under 30 in good health and CMV-seronegative.

The chain carries TRBV6-4 and TRBJ1-6; 8 nucleotides agree with TRBD1. The CDR3 is 14 residues long. The germline CDR1 and CDR2 sequences are MRHNA and SNTAGT. Trimming cost V 5 bases and J 7 bases; bases outside gene matches: 4. The CDR3 sequence is CASSQGAWNSPLHF. In DNA, the CDR3 is TGTGCCAGCAGTCAGGGGGCTTGGAATTCACCCCTCCACTTT.

The chain couples TRBV16 to TRBJ2-5; D gene ambiguous. CDR1 and CDR2 (germline): KGHSY, FQNENV. The CDR3 has 15 amino acids. The V and J ends lost 1 base and 2 bases respectively, with 11 bases between them. In DNA form, the CDR3 reads TGTGCCAGCAGCCAATACACAGAGAGACAAGAGACCCAGTACTTC. Its translation: CASSQYTERQETQYF.

This chain uses TRBV2 with TRBJ2-2; tentatively, D is TRBD1 (5 bases). Per the germline V gene, CDR1 is SNHLY and CDR2 is FYNNEI. The ends were cut back, 6 bases at V and 5 bases at J, with 16 bases in the middle. This CDR3 spans 15 amino acids. The CDR3 sequence: CASRTGFGRTGELFF. CDR3 DNA sequence: TGTGCCAGCAGAACAGGATTCGGCAGGACCGGGGAGCTGTTTTTT.

V gene TRBV7-9 combines with J gene TRBJ2-2; 9 positions agree with TRBD1. CDR1 is SEHNR, CDR2 FQNEAQ, per germline (reference sequence). The CDR3 has 17 amino acids. V was clipped by 2 bases and J by 2 bases; unmatched bases: 6. CDR3 loop: CASSLPRDRANTGELFF. The CDR3 DNA reads TGTGCCAGCAGCTTACCCCGGGACAGGGCCAACACCGGGGAGCTGTTTTTT. The variable domain in full, completed from reference TRBV7-9 and TRBJ2-2, reads DTGVSQNPRHKITKRGQNVTFRCDPISEHNRLYWYRQTLGQGPEFLTYFQNEAQLEKSRLLSDRFSAERPKGSFSTLEIQRTEQGDSAMYLCASSLPRDRANTGELFFGEGSRLTVL.

CDR3 in amino acids: CASSSVEQYF. The CDR3 DNA is TGTGCCAGCAGCTCCGTTGAGCAGTACTTC. The chain recombines TRBV11-2 with TRBJ2-7; the D is unclear. V gave up 4 bases and J gave up 7 bases, with 5 bases separating them. The germline V gene encodes CDR1 SGHAT and CDR2 FQNNGV. The CDR3 sequence is 10 residues long.

This clone was counted once. The chain employs TRBV5-1 and TRBJ1-1; maybe TRBD1 (6 bases). CDR3 size: 14 residues. Germline values: CDR1 SGHRS, CDR2 YFSETQ. With 3 bases removed from V and 4 bases from J, the gap between germline ends came to 13 bases. Here the CDR3 DNA reads TGCGCCAGCAGCTCCACAGGGTTTGGCACTGAAGCTTTCTTT. Translation gives CASSSTGFGTEAFF.

This chain connects TRBV19 to TRBJ2-3, with 12 bases identical to TRBD2. CDR1 LNHDA and CDR2 SQIVND come from the germline V gene (reference sequence). Germline trimming cut 7 bases from V and 8 bases from J; bases unmatched to any gene: 13. The CDR3 has 16 amino acids. DNA for the CDR3: TGTGCCAGTACTGATCGGACTAGCGGGGTGAAGGTTACGCAGTATTTT. Translating gives CASTDRTSGVKVTQYF.

This clone was observed once. J is TRBJ1-1 and V is TRBV9, with TRBD1 matching over 7 bases. V lost 4 bases to trimming and J lost 0 bases; unmatched junction nucleotides: 18. From germline, CDR1 is SGDLS and CDR2 YYNGEE. The CDR3 runs 19 residues. The CDR3 DNA follows: TGTGCCAGCAGCCGAAATGATAAGGTGGACAGGCCGCTGAACACTGAAGCTTTCTTT. Protein: CASSRNDKVDRPLNTEAFF.

The V call is TRBV5-1, the J call TRBJ2-5, with TRBD2 identical over 11 bases. CDR1 and CDR2 (germline): SGHRS, YFSETQ. The V and J ends lost 3 bases and 4 bases, in that order; junction bases with no gene match: 2. This CDR3 region has 14 residues. CDR3 region: CASSWGTSGETQYF. CDR3 nucleotide sequence: TGCGCCAGCAGCTGGGGGACTAGCGGAGAGACCCAGTACTTC.

The J gene is TRBJ1-6, the V gene TRBV25-1, with 7 bases matching TRBD1. CDR1 and CDR2 (germline): MGHDK, SYGVNS. The CDR3 has 14 residues. The V and J ends lost 6 bases and 7 bases, in that order; junction bases with no gene match: 6. In nucleotides, the CDR3 is TGTGCCAGCAGCGCCCGACAGGGAAATTCACCCCTCCACTTT. Translation gives CASSARQGNSPLHF. The whole variable domain, remainder taken from reference TRBV25-1 and TRBJ1-6, is EADIYQTPRYLVIGTGKKITLECSQTMGHDKMYWYQQDPGMELHLIHYSYGVNSTEKGDLSSESTVSRIRTEHFPLTLESARPSHTSQYLCASSARQGNSPLHFGNGTRLTVT.

The CDR3: CAISTGGAYGYTF. DNA of the CDR3: TGTGCCATCTCGACAGGGGGCGCGTACGGCTACACCTTC. The V call is TRBV6-1, the J call TRBJ1-2; 10 nucleotides match TRBD1. The CDR3 is 13 amino acids. Germline values: CDR1 MNHNS, CDR2 SASEGT. With 10 bases clipped from V and 8 bases from J, the junction kept 10 bases outside the gene matches.

The gene calls are TRBV27 and TRBJ2-6; 9 bases map to TRBD1. The CDR3 has 17 amino acids. Germline V gene data show CDR1 as MNHEY and CDR2 as SMNVEV (reference sequence). Losses at the gene ends were 2 bases for V and 4 bases for J; bases not matched to a gene: 6. This CDR3 is CASSLGTGMLGANVLTF. The CDR3 DNA reads TGTGCCAGCAGTTTAGGGACAGGGATGCTCGGGGCCAACGTCCTGACTTTC.

This clone was picked up one time. This sequence joins TRBV30 and TRBJ2-7; possible D gene TRBD2, 6 bases. The length of the CDR3 is 12 residues. The V end was cut by 8 bases, the J end by 6 bases, with 17 bases between. Germline assignment: CDR1 GTSNPN and CDR2 SVGIG (reference sequence). Here the CDR3 reads CAGSGDRIEQYF. In DNA form, the CDR3 reads TGTGCCGGGTCGGGGGATCGGATCGAGCAGTACTTC.

In its sample, this clone was seen once. Mismatch with germline at one junction end may stem from a read error. The V gene is TRBV7-9, the J gene TRBJ2-5; 14 bases align to TRBD2. The CDR3 extends over 15 amino acids. The germline V gene has CDR1 SEHNR and CDR2 FQNEAQ (reference sequence). CDR3 bases: TGTGCCAGCAGCTCGGGACTAGCGGGGGTACGGCCGATGGACTTC. It translates to CASSSGLAGVRPMDF.

The chain combines TRBV5-1 with TRBJ2-3; possible D gene TRBD2, 6 bases. Trimming pared 0 bases from V and 0 bases from J, leaving 11 bases between. CDR3 length equals 16 residues. Germline V gene sequence: CDR1 SGHRS, CDR2 YFSETQ. Here the CDR3 reads CASSLGGSGSTDTQYF. CDR3 DNA: TGCGCCAGCAGCTTGGGGGGCAGCGGGAGCACAGATACGCAGTATTTT.

This chain joins TRBV7-3 and TRBJ2-7; D remains unclear. Trimming pared 2 bases from V and 6 bases from J, leaving 11 bases between. The CDR3 extends over 13 amino acids. CDR1 is SGHTA and CDR2 is FQGTGA in the germline V gene. CDR3 nucleotide sequence: TGTGCCAGCAGCTTACCACCAAAAGCCGAGCAGTACTTC. This codes for CASSLPPKAEQYF.

This chain connects TRBV9 to TRBJ1-2; no reliable D call. Germline assignment: CDR1 SGDLS and CDR2 YYNGEE. The CDR3 consists of 12 residues. The V end lost 4 bases, the J end lost 5 bases, and 9 bases lay between the germline ends. CDR3 amino acids: CASSTIGYGYTF. CDR3 DNA sequence: TGTGCCAGCAGCACAATCGGGTATGGCTACACCTTC.

V gene TRBV5-1 combines with J gene TRBJ1-2; a weak D match, TRBD1 (5 bases). Germline loops: CDR1 SGHRS, CDR2 YFSETQ. The CDR3 sequence is 14 residues long. Trimming left V 0 bases short and J 0 bases short, with 6 bases between. This CDR3 reads CASSLGTTNYGYTF. CDR3 sequence (DNA): TGCGCCAGCAGCTTGGGGACAACTAACTATGGCTACACCTTC.

V and J are TRBV5-1 and TRBJ2-7; 11 nucleotides agree with TRBD1. V dropped 4 bases and J dropped 5; count of bases not matched to a gene: 8. Germline-derived CDR1 and CDR2 are SGHRS and YFSETQ. The CDR3 is 15 residues long. CDR3 sequence (DNA): TGCGCCAGCAGCCCCGGACAGGGGGCCAACCACGAGCAGTACTTC. It codes for CASSPGQGANHEQYF.

The chain recombines TRBV23-1 with TRBJ1-3; 7 bases are a match to TRBD1. TRBV23-1 is annotated as an ORF whose role is uncertain. V lost 0 bases to trimming and J lost 0 bases; unmatched junction nucleotides: 11. The CDR3 is made up of 19 amino acids. The CDR3 DNA is TGCGCCAGCAGTCAATCAACGGGACAGTACCAAATCTCTGGAAACACCATATATTTT. Translating it yields CASSQSTGQYQISGNTIYF.

The chain has TRBV10-3 and TRBJ2-1; D is perhaps TRBD1 (7 bases). The CDR3 totals 14 residues. Germline CDR1 and CDR2: ENHRY and SYGVKD. Trimming took 6 bases from V and 4 from J, leaving 13 bases between them. The CDR3 loop is CAISVQGGYNEQFF. CDR3 nucleotide sequence: TGTGCCATCAGCGTGCAGGGGGGATACAATGAGCAGTTCTTC.

CDR3 in amino acids: CASSDVPGDSCYEQYF. CDR3 sequence (DNA): TGTGCCAGCAGTGACGTCCCCGGGGACAGCTGCTACGAGCAGTACTTC. The genes are TRBV6-4 and TRBJ2-5; 7 bases are shared with TRBD1. The J call may not be correct, given that the DNA end is closer to TRBJ2-7. The CDR3 extends over 16 amino acids. The germline V gene has CDR1 MRHNA and CDR2 SNTAGT.

The rearrangement joins TRBV7-7 to TRBJ2-1, with 9 bases aligning to TRBD2. The CDR3 is 14 amino acids. The ends lost 5 bases at V and 9 bases at J; junction bases unmatched: 8. The germline CDR1 and CDR2 sequences are SSHAT and FNYEAQ (reference sequence). CDR3: CASSDGGGAGEQFF. For the CDR3, the DNA is TGTGCCAGCAGCGACGGCGGGGGGGCGGGTGAGCAGTTCTTC.

The rearrangement joins TRBV11-2 to TRBJ2-5, with 7 bases fitting TRBD1. The assigned J gene may be wrong: the sequence end matches TRBJ2-7 better. Looked up from germline, CDR1 is SGHAT and CDR2 is FQNNGV. This CDR3 region has 18 residues. CDR3 nucleotides: TGTGCCAGCAGCCCCGTCGACCGTGCGAAGGGGGCAGGGTACGAGCAGTACTTC. It yields the protein CASSPVDRAKGAGYEQYF.

The V call is TRBV6-5, the J call TRBJ1-2, with TRBD1 matching 10 bases. The germline V gene encodes CDR1 MNHEY and CDR2 SVGAGI. With 7 bases clipped from V and 6 bases from J, the junction kept 5 bases outside the gene matches. The length of the CDR3 is 13 residues. In DNA form, the CDR3 reads TGTGCCAGCACCCGCGGGACAGGGGATGGCTACACCTTC. Its protein product is CASTRGTGDGYTF.